These 30 T cell receptor beta chains share one sample of origin, sequenced in a study of cytomegalovirus exposure and HLA in healthy donors. PCR used 60 Vbeta primers and 13 Jbeta primers. Profiled with immunoSEQ multiplex PCR; TCRdb holds only in-frame clones, not every one. In total, the table holds under 200,000 clones. The sequencing input was PBMCs. The source is a woman between 18 and 29 years old in good health and CMV-seropositive.

The rearrangement links TRBV6-1 to TRBJ2-1; 11 bases are shared with TRBD1. J gave up 7 bases and V 7 bases, and 9 bases lay outside the gene matches. The CDR3 sequence is 15 residues long. Germline V gives CDR1 MNHNS, CDR2 SASEGT. The DNA for the CDR3 is TGTGCCAGCAAAGACCGGGACAGGGGGAAAAATGAGCAGTTCTTC. As protein: CASKDRDRGKNEQFF.

The chain combines TRBV7-2 with TRBJ2-1; tentative D call: TRBD2 (5 bases). The germline V gene has CDR1 SGHTA and CDR2 FQGNSA. The CDR3 runs 18 residues. Trimming took 1 base from V and 4 from J, leaving 20 bases between them. This CDR3 is CASSLEAPSRTLYNEQFF. In DNA, the CDR3 is TGTGCCAGCAGCTTAGAGGCCCCTAGCCGCACGTTATACAATGAGCAGTTCTTC.

This chain uses TRBV11-3 with TRBJ2-7; D ambiguous. The germline V gene has CDR1 SGHNT and CDR2 YENEEA. CDR3 length: 11 residues. V was shortened by 4 bases and J by 2 bases, with 3 bases between the two germline ends. In DNA, the CDR3 is TGTGCCAGCAGCTCTACCTACGAGCAGTACTTC. Translation gives CASSSTYEQYF.

In regard to this clone: A read error may account for a junction end that differs from germline. The chain couples TRBV7-7 to TRBJ1-5, with unresolved D. CDR3 length equals 13 residues. Germline values: CDR1 SSHAT, CDR2 FNYEAQ (reference sequence). This CDR3 is CASSRDLNQPQHF. Written as DNA, the CDR3 is TGTGCTAGCAGCCGGGATCTCAATCAGCCCCAGCATTTT.

The V and J genes are TRBV4-2 and TRBJ2-2, with D hard to call. Germline V gene lookup returns CDR1 LGHNA and CDR2 YNFKEQ. CDR3 size: 15 residues. Trimming took 3 bases from V and 4 from J, leaving 12 bases between them. CDR3 amino acids: CASSQAAMGTGELFF. CDR3 nucleotides: TGTGCCAGCAGCCAGGCGGCGATGGGCACCGGGGAGCTGTTTTTT.

The chain uses TRBV4-3 and TRBJ1-3, with D unclear. Germline V gene lookup returns CDR1 LGHNA and CDR2 YSLEER. Trimming removed 0 bases at V and 0 bases at J, with 6 bases between. There are 15 residues in the CDR3. In DNA form, the CDR3 reads TGCGCCAGCAGCCAAGATTCCATCTCTGGAAACACCATATATTTT. It codes for CASSQDSISGNTIYF.

The chain uses TRBV27 and TRBJ2-1, with 12 bases identical to TRBD2. From germline, CDR1 is MNHEY and CDR2 SMNVEV (reference sequence). The CDR3 runs to 17 residues. V gave up 5 bases and J gave up 5 bases; unmatched junction bases: 10. In DNA, the CDR3 is TGTGCCAGCAGTCCCGGGACTAGCGGGCTAAACCACAATGAGCAGTTCTTC. This gives the protein CASSPGTSGLNHNEQFF.

The genes are TRBV5-4 and TRBJ1-2; 9 positions agree with TRBD1. Unmatched junction bases numbered 10, after V lost 2 bases and J lost 8 bases. Germline V lookup: CDR1 SGHNT, CDR2 YYREEE (reference sequence). The CDR3 is 15 amino acids. CDR3 sequence: CASSLGTGIVGGYTF. In DNA form, the CDR3 reads TGTGCCAGCAGCTTAGGGACAGGGATCGTGGGCGGCTACACCTTC.

This sequence joins TRBV4-3 and TRBJ2-1; TRBD1 is a possible D gene (5 bases). The CDR3 loop spans 16 amino acids. V was clipped by 2 bases and J by 0 bases, with 11 bases between them. Germline assignment: CDR1 LGHNA and CDR2 YSLEER. The CDR3 region is CASSQRGRSSYNEQFF. CDR3 DNA sequence: TGCGCCAGCAGCCAAAGGGGAAGGAGCTCCTACAATGAGCAGTTCTTC.

The V and J genes are TRBV7-9 and TRBJ2-7, with TRBD2 matching 13 bases. Trimming at V came to 5 bases and at J to 3 bases, leaving 4 bases not matched to a gene. Germline-derived CDR1 and CDR2 are SEHNR and FQNEAQ (reference sequence). The CDR3 runs to 15 residues. CDR3 loop: CASSPWTSGSYEQYF. DNA of the CDR3: TGTGCCAGCAGCCCATGGACTAGCGGGAGCTACGAGCAGTACTTC.

The rearrangement joins TRBV4-1 to TRBJ2-7; 11 bases map to TRBD2. In germline, CDR1 is MGHRA, CDR2 YSYEKL. With V trimmed by 3 bases and J by 5 bases, 18 bases remained unmatched. The CDR3 covers 19 residues. The CDR3 DNA reads as TGCGCCAGCAGCCAGTGGGTGGCTCTGCGGACTAGCGGGCAAAACGAGCAGTACTTC. Protein product: CASSQWVALRTSGQNEQYF.

The rearrangement links TRBV19 to TRBJ1-2; D is undetermined. The CDR3 is 14 residues long. V dropped 3 bases and J dropped 7 bases, with 15 bases sitting between them. CDR1 is LNHDA, CDR2 SQIVND, per germline (reference sequence). The CDR3 sequence: CASSIDGKRGGYTF. CDR3 DNA sequence: TGTGCCAGTAGTATCGACGGGAAAAGAGGTGGCTACACCTTC. Combining the CDR3 with reference TRBV19 and TRBJ1-2 gives the whole variable domain DGGITQSPKYLFRKEGQNVTLSCEQNLNHDAMYWYRQDPGQGLRLIYYSQIVNDFQKGDIAEGYSVSREKKESFPLTVTSAQKNPTAFYLCASSIDGKRGGYTFGSGTRLTVV.

The rearrangement links TRBV2 to TRBJ1-4; 8 bases line up with TRBD1. Per germline, CDR1 SNHLY and CDR2 FYNNEI. The CDR3 spans 18 residues. After removal of 7 bases from V and 1 base from J, the junction contained 14 bases not matched to a gene. The CDR3 spells CASILSMDRAQTNEKLFF. In DNA form, the CDR3 reads TGTGCCAGCATCCTCTCGATGGACAGGGCCCAAACTAATGAAAAACTGTTTTTT.

The chain links TRBV28 to TRBJ1-2; 8 bases map to TRBD1. The V segment lost 6 bases and the J segment 5 bases; nucleotides outside the gene matches: 5. This CDR3 spans 13 amino acids. Germline V lookup: CDR1 MDHEN, CDR2 SYDVKM. CDR3 region: CASRLDREYGYTF. DNA of the CDR3: TGTGCCAGCAGGTTGGACAGGGAATATGGCTACACCTTC.

The genes are TRBV14 and TRBJ1-2; unclear D gene. This CDR3 has 13 residues. Germline V CDR1 and CDR2: SGHDN, FVKESK. V was cut by 2 bases and J by 2 bases, with 6 bases left in between. The CDR3 DNA reads TGTGCCAGCAGCCAATTTTCGAACTATGGCTACACCTTC. This codes for CASSQFSNYGYTF.

This rearrangement joins TRBV27 to TRBJ2-3; 8 bases align to TRBD1. The CDR3 totals 14 residues. J was trimmed by 2 bases and V by 6 bases; bases with no gene match: 4. Germline loops: CDR1 MNHEY, CDR2 SMNVEV (reference sequence). Here the CDR3 DNA reads TGTGCCAGCAGCCGGGACAGGACCACAGATACGCAGTATTTT. Translated: CASSRDRTTDTQYF.

The V and J genes are TRBV9 and TRBJ1-1; 8 bases match TRBD1. Per the germline V gene, CDR1 is SGDLS and CDR2 is YYNGEE. CDR3 length: 13 residues. The trim removed 3 bases at V and 3 bases at J, leaving 1 base unmatched. CDR3 loop: CASSGQGYTEAFF. The CDR3 DNA reads as TGTGCCAGCAGCGGACAGGGGTACACTGAAGCTTTCTTT.

A word on this clone: A read error may produce the germline difference seen at one junction end. The V and J genes are TRBV5-5 and TRBJ2-1; 7 nucleotides line up with TRBD1. The CDR3 length is 13 residues. Germline values: CDR1 SGHKS, CDR2 YYEKEE (reference sequence). The DNA for the CDR3 is TGTGCCAGCAGATTGGGACAGAACAATGAGCAGTTCTTC. This codes for CASRLGQNNEQFF. The variable domain in full, completed from reference TRBV5-5 and TRBJ2-1, reads DAGVTQSPTHLIKTRGQQVTLRCSPISGHKSVSWYQQVLGQGPQFIFQYYEKEERGRGNFPDRFSARQFPNYSSELNVNALLLGDSALYLCASRLGQNNEQFFGPGTRLTVL.

The rearrangement joins TRBV7-6 to TRBJ2-7; D call uncertain. The CDR3 runs to 21 residues. Germline CDR1 reads SGHVS; CDR2 reads FNYEAQ. Trimming cost V 0 bases and J 0 bases, with 27 bases left between them. CDR3 amino acids: CASSLALRGSEVTLHSYEQYF. CDR3 nucleotide sequence: TGTGCCAGCAGCTTAGCTCTTCGAGGCAGTGAAGTGACCCTCCACTCCTACGAGCAGTACTTC.

The chain's CDR3 is CASSLGLPSYEQYF. The CDR3 coding sequence is TGTGCCAGTAGTTTGGGACTACCTTCCTACGAGCAGTACTTC. V usage is TRBV19 and J usage is TRBJ2-7; TRBD2 aligns across 7 bases. The germline CDR1 and CDR2 sequences are LNHDA and SQIVND (reference sequence). The CDR3 is 14 amino acids. V dropped 5 bases and J dropped 1; count of bases not matched to a gene: 5.

CDR3 coding DNA: TGTGCCAGCAGCTTAGCCCGACAGGGGGCCCAGGGGGGTGAAGCTTTCTTT. It specifies CASSLARQGAQGGEAFF. The chain recombines TRBV7-6 with TRBJ1-1; TRBD1 matches 10 bases. The CDR3 has 17 residues. Germline-derived CDR1 and CDR2 are SGHVS and FNYEAQ. Trimming cost V 0 bases and J 7 bases; bases outside gene matches: 11.

The gene calls are TRBV19 and TRBJ1-5; TRBD1 might be the D (6 bases). The germline V and J ends were trimmed by 5 bases and 0 bases, with 11 bases remaining between them. This CDR3 is built from 15 residues. Germline CDR1 LNHDA, CDR2 SQIVND (reference sequence). The CDR3 spells CASSGGQHSNQPQHF. The CDR3 nucleotides read TGTGCCAGTAGTGGAGGACAGCATAGCAATCAGCCCCAGCATTTT.

V is TRBV5-6 and J is TRBJ1-1; the match to TRBD1 covers 10 bases. The CDR3 runs 17 residues. Germline CDR1 and CDR2: SGHDT and YYEEEE. V trimming: 0 bases; J trimming: 4 bases; junction bases outside the gene matches: 9. CDR3 in amino acids: CASSLGQGARQVTEAFF. CDR3 sequence (DNA): TGTGCCAGCAGCTTGGGACAGGGGGCCAGGCAAGTCACTGAAGCTTTCTTT.

The chain is built from TRBV29-1 and TRBJ2-3; 12 nucleotides line up with TRBD2. V was clipped by 7 bases and J by 6 bases; unmatched bases: 14. The CDR3 length is 16 residues. Germline V gene data show CDR1 as SQVTM and CDR2 as ANQGSEA. The CDR3 sequence: CSAQKGTSGRTDTQYF. CDR3 DNA sequence: TGCAGCGCCCAAAAGGGGACTAGCGGGCGGACTGATACGCAGTATTTT.

The chain is built from TRBV5-1 and TRBJ1-4, with 8 bases identical to TRBD1. V lost 0 bases and J lost 7; bases outside the gene matches: 5. The CDR3 spans 15 residues. Germline lookup yields CDR1 SGHRS and CDR2 YFSETQ. CDR3 loop: CASSLAPGGGEKLFF. CDR3 DNA sequence: TGCGCCAGCAGCTTGGCCCCAGGGGGCGGTGAAAAACTGTTTTTT.

This sequence joins TRBV29-1 and TRBJ2-1, with 15 bases identical to TRBD2. The CDR3 covers 16 residues. The V gene end was trimmed by 7 bases and the J gene end by 4 bases; junction bases not matched to a gene: 8. Germline CDR1 SQVTM, CDR2 ANQGSEA. The CDR3 sequence: CSAPGTSGGRYNEQFF. DNA for the CDR3: TGCAGCGCTCCCGGGACTAGCGGGGGGAGATACAATGAGCAGTTCTTC.

This chain uses TRBV5-1 with TRBJ2-7; D is ambiguous. Germline assignment: CDR1 SGHRS and CDR2 YFSETQ. This CDR3 spans 13 amino acids. Deletions cut 1 base from V and 2 bases from J, with 7 bases between. This CDR3 reads CASSLQATYEQYF. Here the CDR3 DNA reads TGCGCCAGCAGCTTGCAGGCGACCTACGAGCAGTACTTC.

The chain couples TRBV30 to TRBJ2-1; 9 bases match TRBD2. With 0 bases clipped from V and 9 bases from J, the junction kept 6 bases outside the gene matches. Germline V gives CDR1 GTSNPN, CDR2 SVGIG (reference sequence). This CDR3 has 14 residues. CDR3 DNA sequence: TGTGCCTGGAGTGTAGCGGGAGGAGGGGGTGAGCAGTTCTTC. This encodes CAWSVAGGGGEQFF.

V is TRBV5-6 and J is TRBJ1-1; D might be TRBD1 (6 bases). Germline V gene lookup returns CDR1 SGHDT and CDR2 YYEEEE. CDR3 length equals 14 residues. Trimming took 4 bases from V and 6 from J, leaving 16 bases between them. CDR3 protein: CASSPNAGGAEAFF. CDR3 sequence (DNA): TGTGCCAGCAGCCCTAACGCGGGGGGCGCTGAAGCTTTCTTT.

The rearrangement uses TRBV28 and TRBJ1-1; maybe TRBD1 (6 bases). Germline loops: CDR1 MDHEN, CDR2 SYDVKM. The CDR3 spans 14 residues. The ends were cut back, 6 bases at V and 0 bases at J, with 11 bases in the middle. CDR3 nucleotides: TGTGCCAGCAGGTCGGCAGGGGTGAACACTGAAGCTTTCTTT. This sequence encodes CASRSAGVNTEAFF.